Listed here are 29 T cell receptor beta chains from one sample, sequenced in a study of T cells after yellow fever vaccination. TCRdb analysed the 5' RACE reads with MiXCR anew, one entry per CDR3 protein. This sample carries 170,000 or so distinct CDR3 sequences, roughly 9% of them seen once, and the ten largest clones take approximately 35%. The source was CD8+ T cells sorted from PBMCs, collected 45 days after the yellow fever booster vaccination. Receptors were obtained from a man between 18 and 29 years old who received the YFV17D yellow fever vaccine.

This clonotype was counted many times. The chain joins TRBV9 to TRBJ2-1; no definite D call. Trimming removed 3 bases from V and 1 base from J, with 14 bases in between. Germline CDR1 and CDR2: SGDLS and YYNGEE. The CDR3 extends over 16 amino acids. The CDR3 nucleotides are TGTGCCAGCAGCGGTGGTACCGTGCGGTCCTACAATGAGCAGTTCTTC. Protein: CASSGGTVRSYNEQFF.

The rearrangement links TRBV4-3 to TRBJ1-1; D not certain. CDR1 and CDR2 (germline): LGHNA, YSLEER. The CDR3 extends over 16 amino acids. V was trimmed by 0 bases and J by 1 base, leaving 12 bases between them. CDR3 region: CASSQEIGSGNTEAFF. DNA for the CDR3: TGCGCCAGCAGCCAAGAGATAGGGTCGGGGAACACTGAAGCTTTCTTT.

This clonotype was observed a handful of times. V gene TRBV5-1 combines with J gene TRBJ1-1; D not certain. V was cut by 4 bases and J by 0 bases, with 10 bases left in between. Looked up from germline, CDR1 is SGHRS and CDR2 is YFSETQ. CDR3 length: 14 residues. CDR3 amino acids: CASSPKGVNTEAFF. DNA for the CDR3: TGCGCCAGCAGCCCAAAAGGTGTGAACACTGAAGCTTTCTTT.

The rearrangement links TRBV10-3 to TRBJ2-7; no firm D call. V was shortened by 10 bases and J by 0 bases, with 16 bases between the two germline ends. Germline V gene data show CDR1 as ENHRY and CDR2 as SYGVKD. CDR3 length equals 14 residues. The CDR3 sequence is CATLGQLSSYEQYF. CDR3 DNA sequence: TGTGCCACCCTTGGCCAACTGAGCTCCTACGAGCAGTACTTC.

V and J are TRBV6-2 or TRBV6-3 and TRBJ2-1; 8 bases align to TRBD2. This CDR3 is 14 amino acids long. Germline CDR1 reads MNHEY; CDR2 reads SVGEGT. With V trimmed by 6 bases and J by 9 bases, 10 bases remained unmatched. This CDR3 is CASSGTSWSAEQFF. The CDR3 nucleotides are TGTGCCAGCAGCGGGACTAGTTGGTCGGCTGAGCAGTTCTTC.

This clonotype was counted only a few times. The chain links TRBV7-2 to TRBJ1-6, with no clear D. The CDR3 runs to 13 residues. Trimming took off 2 bases at V and 8 bases at J, with 7 bases between the two ends. The germline V gene has CDR1 SGHTA and CDR2 FQGNSA. In DNA, the CDR3 is TGTGCCAGCAGCTTAATCTCGGATTCACCCCTCCACTTT. Its translation is CASSLISDSPLHF.

This clonotype was recorded at least ten times. This chain links TRBV7-8 with TRBJ2-1; 9 bases map to TRBD2. Germline trimming cut 5 bases from V and 3 bases from J; bases unmatched to any gene: 5. This CDR3 contains 15 residues. Germline V gene lookup returns CDR1 SGHVS and CDR2 FQNEAQ. CDR3 sequence (DNA): TGTGCCAGCAGCGTAGGACTAGCGAGCTACAATGAGCAGTTCTTC. It translates to CASSVGLASYNEQFF.

A few counts support this clonotype. V is TRBV12-3 or TRBV12-4 and J is TRBJ2-2; the D is unclear. This CDR3 has 13 residues. Trimming removed 4 bases at V and 10 bases at J, with 13 bases between. CDR3 region: CASSSYLREELFF. The CDR3 DNA reads as TGTGCCAGCAGTTCCTACCTCCGCGAGGAGCTGTTTTTT.

The V call is TRBV3-1, the J call TRBJ2-5; 9 bases are shared with TRBD2. Trimming cost V 2 bases and J 2 bases; bases outside gene matches: 12. CDR3 length: 18 residues. Looked up from germline, CDR1 is LGHDT and CDR2 is YNNKEL (reference sequence). The CDR3 sequence: CASSQRGPSGGRQETQYF. The DNA of the CDR3 is TGTGCCAGCAGCCAAAGGGGCCCCAGCGGGGGGAGACAAGAGACCCAGTACTTC.

This clonotype was seen ten or more times. The chain links TRBV7-6 to TRBJ2-7, with TRBD2 as a possible D gene (5 bases). The length of the CDR3 is 14 residues. The germline V gene has CDR1 SGHVS and CDR2 FNYEAQ. The V end lost 3 bases, the J end lost 6 bases, and 15 bases lay between the germline ends. CDR3: CASSFLRETGEQYF. The CDR3 DNA sequence: TGTGCCAGCAGCTTCCTTCGGGAAACGGGCGAGCAGTACTTC.

This chain uses TRBV27 with TRBJ2-7, with TRBD2 matching 10 bases. The CDR3 loop spans 14 amino acids. Trimming at V came to 5 bases and at J to 4 bases, leaving 5 bases not matched to a gene. Germline CDR1 is MNHEY and CDR2 is SMNVEV (reference sequence). In nucleotides, the CDR3 is TGTGCCAGCAGTCCTAGCGGGGGCATGTACGAGCAGTACGTC. It codes for CASSPSGGMYEQYV.

The chain employs TRBV7-6 and TRBJ2-7; TRBD1 aligns across 10 bases. V was pared by 2 bases and J by 6 bases, with 7 bases of the junction left unmatched. The CDR3 has 15 residues. The germline CDR1 and CDR2 sequences are SGHVS and FNYEAQ. The CDR3 sequence: CASSLRDRGNAEQYF. The DNA for the CDR3 is TGTGCCAGCAGCTTACGGGACAGGGGCAACGCCGAGCAGTACTTC.

The rearrangement joins TRBV13 to TRBJ2-3; no definite D call. The CDR3 length is 12 residues. Trimming cost V 4 bases and J 4 bases, with 6 bases left between them. CDR1 and CDR2 (germline): PRHDT, FYEKMQ (reference sequence). This chain's CDR3 is CASSWRADTQYF. The CDR3 nucleotides are TGTGCCAGCAGCTGGAGAGCAGATACGCAGTATTTT.

This clonotype showed up just a few times. The rearrangement joins TRBV2 to TRBJ2-7; 10 bases map to TRBD1. J lost 6 bases, V lost 2 bases, and 4 bases had no gene match. This CDR3 has 14 amino acids. Germline V gene sequence: CDR1 SNHLY, CDR2 FYNNEI. The CDR3 DNA is TGTGCCAGCAGTGAATGGGGACAGGGGCTCGAGCAGTACTTC. It yields the protein CASSEWGQGLEQYF.

This clonotype was detected only a few times. This rearrangement joins TRBV12-3 or TRBV12-4 to TRBJ1-1; no clear D gene. The CDR3 sequence is 15 residues long. V was cut by 7 bases and J by 4 bases, with 19 bases left in between. The CDR3 nucleotides read TGTGCCAGCACCTCATATAAGAGGGTGGGCACTGAAGCTTTCTTT. Its translation is CASTSYKRVGTEAFF.

The chain joins TRBV5-6 to TRBJ2-3; TRBD1 aligns across 7 bases. This CDR3 has 17 residues. Germline values: CDR1 SGHDT, CDR2 YYEEEE. V lost 0 bases, J lost 3 bases, and 10 bases stayed unmatched. This CDR3 is CASSLEAQGVLTDTQYF. Written as DNA, the CDR3 is TGTGCCAGCAGCTTGGAGGCCCAGGGGGTGCTGACAGATACGCAGTATTTT.

The V call is TRBV4-2, the J call TRBJ1-2, with TRBD1 matching 9 bases. Germline lookup yields CDR1 LGHNA and CDR2 YNFKEQ. Trimming took 0 bases from V and 7 from J; bases not matched to a gene: 6. The CDR3 is made up of 15 amino acids. The CDR3 reads CASSQEIGTGFGYTF. The CDR3 DNA reads TGTGCCAGCAGCCAAGAGATCGGGACAGGGTTTGGCTACACCTTC.

The table lists this clonotype with a few counts. The chain couples TRBV7-8 to TRBJ2-1, with D hard to call. This CDR3 region has 19 residues. V was cut by 1 base and J by 0 bases, with 19 bases left in between. Germline V gives CDR1 SGHVS, CDR2 FQNEAQ. The DNA of the CDR3 is TGTGCCAGCAGCTTAGAGGACCATTGTCATTTCTGCTCCTACAATGAGCAGTTCTTC. Its translation is CASSLEDHCHFCSYNEQFF. Drawing the rest from reference TRBV7-8 and TRBJ2-1, the complete variable domain is GAGVSQSPRYKVAKRGQDVALRCDPISGHVSLFWYQQALGQGPEFLTYFQNEAQLDKSGLPSDRFFAERPEGSVSTLKIQRTQQEDSAVYLCASSLEDHCHFCSYNEQFFGPGTRLTVL.

This clonotype was observed many times. V gene TRBV7-9 combines with J gene TRBJ1-4, with 9 bases fitting TRBD1. The J segment lost 4 bases and the V segment lost 8 bases, leaving 11 bases of the junction unmatched. Germline values: CDR1 SEHNR, CDR2 FQNEAQ (reference sequence). The length of the CDR3 is 16 residues. CDR3 residues: CASGENRDRVNEKLFF. The CDR3 DNA is TGTGCCAGCGGCGAAAACCGGGACAGGGTTAATGAAAAACTGTTTTTT.

This clonotype was counted a few times. The rearrangement joins TRBV7-9 to TRBJ2-2; a possible D gene is TRBD1 (5 bases). The V and J ends lost 0 bases and 1 base respectively, with 6 bases between them. The CDR3 is 15 residues long. CDR1 is SEHNR and CDR2 is FQNEAQ in the germline V gene (reference sequence). The CDR3 spells CASSLAQGNTGELFF. In nucleotides, the CDR3 is TGTGCCAGCAGCTTAGCCCAGGGGAACACCGGGGAGCTGTTTTTT.

The chain has TRBV11-3 and TRBJ2-1; 16 bases fit TRBD2. The CDR3 extends over 18 amino acids. The germline V gene has CDR1 SGHNT and CDR2 YENEEA. V lost 5 bases and J lost 0; bases outside the gene matches: 4. CDR3 protein: CASSTGLAGGSSYNEQFF. The CDR3, as DNA: TGTGCCAGCAGCACGGGACTAGCGGGGGGGAGCTCCTACAATGAGCAGTTCTTC.

This clonotype was found a few times. This chain joins TRBV20-1 and TRBJ2-4; 8 nucleotides line up with TRBD2. CDR1 is DFQATT, CDR2 SNEGSKA, per germline (reference sequence). The CDR3 is made up of 14 amino acids. V lost 6 bases and J lost 7; bases outside the gene matches: 11. CDR3 region: CSAPKGGGPNIQYF. In nucleotides, the CDR3 is TGCAGTGCCCCGAAGGGCGGGGGGCCCAACATTCAGTACTTC.

This clonotype has only a few counts. In nucleotides, the CDR3 is TGTGCCAGCAGCGTACTAGATTTCCTCCGCGAGCAGTACGTC. It specifies CASSVLDFLREQYV. The V call is TRBV9, the J call TRBJ2-7; D is uncertain. V lost 1 base and J lost 6, with 14 bases in between. From germline, CDR1 is SGDLS and CDR2 YYNGEE. This CDR3 has 14 residues.

The genes are TRBV2 and TRBJ2-3, with a weak D call TRBD2 (6 bases). Germline V gene data show CDR1 as SNHLY and CDR2 as FYNNEI. Trimming removed 5 bases at V and 0 bases at J, with 18 bases between. CDR3 length equals 17 residues. DNA for the CDR3: TGTGCCAGCAGTATCTTAAGGGGACTGACAAGCACAGATACGCAGTATTTT. The encoded protein is CASSILRGLTSTDTQYF.

This clonotype was seen at least ten times. This chain joins TRBV5-1 and TRBJ2-1; tentative D call: TRBD1 (5 bases). The germline gives CDR1 SGHRS, CDR2 YFSETQ. V was trimmed by 4 bases and J by 0 bases, leaving 11 bases between them. The CDR3 is 15 residues long. The CDR3 region is CASSGALSSYNEQFF. DNA for the CDR3: TGCGCCAGCAGCGGGGCTCTAAGCTCCTACAATGAGCAGTTCTTC.

The V and J genes are TRBV30 and TRBJ2-1; D uncertain. V lost 0 bases to trimming and J lost 7 bases, with 4 bases between them. The germline V gene encodes CDR1 GTSNPN and CDR2 SVGIG (reference sequence). The CDR3 is 11 residues long. The CDR3 region is CAWSVINEQFF. CDR3 DNA sequence: TGTGCCTGGAGTGTCATTAATGAGCAGTTCTTC. The full variable domain, in which reference TRBV30 and TRBJ2-1 provide the parts outside the CDR3, is SQTIHQWPATLVQPVGSPLSLECTVEGTSNPNLYWYRQAAGRGLQLLFYSVGIGQISSEVPQNLSASRPQDRQFILSSKKLLLSDSGFYLCAWSVINEQFFGPGTRLTVL.

This clonotype was seen a few times. The rearrangement joins TRBV29-1 to TRBJ2-3; 8 nucleotides agree with TRBD2. The germline CDR1 and CDR2 sequences are SQVTM and ANQGSEA. The CDR3 has 13 residues. Losses at the gene ends were 6 bases for V and 10 bases for J; bases not matched to a gene: 12. CDR3 region: CSVSGLAGEAQYF. CDR3 sequence (DNA): TGCAGCGTCTCAGGACTAGCTGGGGAGGCGCAGTATTTT.

The chain combines TRBV29-1 with TRBJ2-7, with D possibly TRBD1 on 5 matching bases. This CDR3 spans 13 amino acids. Germline CDR1 reads SQVTM; CDR2 reads ANQGSEA. Trimming removed 7 bases from V and 0 bases from J, with 13 bases in between. The CDR3 spells CSAMTEISYEQYF. The CDR3 coding sequence is TGCAGCGCTATGACAGAGATCTCCTACGAGCAGTACTTC.

The rearrangement uses TRBV10-2 and TRBJ2-3, with D perhaps matching TRBD1 or TRBD2 (5 bases each). V lost 2 bases and J lost 0, with 15 bases in between. Germline V gene data show CDR1 as WSHSY and CDR2 as SAAADI. The CDR3 totals 17 residues. The CDR3 region has the DNA TGCGCCAGCAGTGAGGGTGAGGGGCCCACTAGCACAGATACGCAGTATTTT. Translating gives CASSEGEGPTSTDTQYF.